Below are 3 T cell receptor beta chains sequenced from a single sample in a study of blood T cell repertoires in COVID-19. TCRdb keeps only in-frame clones here, not all; method: immunoSEQ multiplex PCR. The profile shows about 200,000 clones, about 90% of them singletons. Sequencing input: peripheral blood. The receptors come from a man aged 18-30 years with active or convalescent COVID-19.

The chain links TRBV10-3 to TRBJ2-7, with D perhaps TRBD1 (6 bases). CDR1 and CDR2 from the germline V gene are ENHRY and SYGVKD. The CDR3 sequence is 12 residues long. V was clipped by 6 bases and J by 1 base, with 7 bases between them. The CDR3 DNA sequence: TGTGCCATCAGGGACAGTTCCTACGAGCAGTACTTC. Protein sequence: CAIRDSSYEQYF.

V and J are TRBV14 and TRBJ1-2; D is undetermined. The CDR3 is 13 amino acids. Germline values: CDR1 SGHDN, CDR2 FVKESK. Trimming left V 1 base short and J 4 bases short, with 7 bases between. CDR3 in amino acids: CASSQGRSYGYTF. CDR3 nucleotide sequence: TGTGCCAGCAGCCAAGGTCGGAGCTATGGCTACACCTTC.

The chain combines TRBV4-1 with TRBJ1-5; TRBD1 is a possible D gene (5 bases). Trimming left V 0 bases short and J 7 bases short, with 7 bases between. This CDR3 has 13 amino acids. Germline values: CDR1 MGHRA, CDR2 YSYEKL. The CDR3 reads CASSQEGVQPQHF. The CDR3 DNA reads TGCGCCAGCAGCCAAGAAGGGGTCCAGCCCCAGCATTTT.